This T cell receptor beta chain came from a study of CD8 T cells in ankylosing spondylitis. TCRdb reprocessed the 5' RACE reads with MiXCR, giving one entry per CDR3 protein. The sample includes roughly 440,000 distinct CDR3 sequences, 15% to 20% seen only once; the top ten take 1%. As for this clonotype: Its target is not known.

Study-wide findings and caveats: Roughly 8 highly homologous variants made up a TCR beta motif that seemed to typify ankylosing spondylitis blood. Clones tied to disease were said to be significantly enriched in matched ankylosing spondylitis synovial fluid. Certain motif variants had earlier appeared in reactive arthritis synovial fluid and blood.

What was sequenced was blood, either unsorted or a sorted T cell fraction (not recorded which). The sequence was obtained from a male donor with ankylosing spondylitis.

The CDR3 sequence is CASTPSANSQETQYF. DNA for the CDR3: TGTGCCAGCACCCCTAGCGCGAACAGTCAAGAGACCCAGTACTTC. The chain combines TRBV12-3 or TRBV12-4 with TRBJ2-5, with a tentative D call TRBD2 (6 bases). V lost 7 bases and J 2 bases, leaving 17 bases between the germline ends. The CDR3 is made up of 15 amino acids.